Below are 23 T cell receptor beta chains sequenced from a single sample in a study of T cell repertoires in cytomegalovirus infection. MiXCR, run by TCRdb on the reads, gives a single entry per CDR3 protein. The data hold about 130,000 distinct CDR3 sequences, with less than 9.5% observed a single time. The sequenced material came from PBMCs. The source is a human donor in good health (CMV status not recorded). Some clones in this sample may be carry-over from other donors' samples.

The CDR3 loop reads CSARDLRGGENEQFF. The CDR3 region has the DNA TGCAGTGCTAGAGATCTTCGCGGGGGAGAGAATGAGCAGTTCTTC. The chain couples TRBV20-1 to TRBJ2-1; 7 nucleotides align to TRBD2. The CDR3 sequence is 15 residues long. Germline V gene data show CDR1 as DFQATT and CDR2 as SNEGSKA (reference sequence). Trimming removed 0 bases from V and 7 bases from J; junction bases left unmatched: 9.

This clonotype has more than one count but fewer than ten. The chain has TRBV2 and TRBJ1-4; 8 bases agree with TRBD1. Germline loops: CDR1 SNHLY, CDR2 FYNNEI. This CDR3 has 15 amino acids. V lost 5 bases, J lost 4 bases, and 6 bases stayed unmatched. Here the CDR3 reads CASSPWTGNNEKLFF. The CDR3 DNA sequence: TGTGCCAGCAGTCCATGGACAGGGAATAATGAAAAACTGTTTTTT.

This clonotype showed up many times. The chain uses TRBV19 and TRBJ1-1, with a possible D match to TRBD1 (6 bases). CDR1 and CDR2 (germline): LNHDA, SQIVND (reference sequence). CDR3 length: 13 amino acids. The V and J ends lost 10 bases and 2 bases respectively, with 14 bases between them. CDR3 protein: CATAAGTNTEAFF. For the CDR3, the DNA is TGTGCCACCGCCGCGGGGACAAACACTGAAGCTTTCTTT.

This clonotype showed up just a few times. The chain couples TRBV20-1 to TRBJ2-3; 7 bases match TRBD1. Trimming cost V 5 bases and J 3 bases; bases outside gene matches: 2. In germline, CDR1 is DFQATT, CDR2 SNEGSKA (reference sequence). The CDR3 spans 12 residues. The CDR3 region is CSAGTATDTQYF. The CDR3 DNA is TGCAGTGCTGGGACAGCGACAGATACGCAGTATTTT.

A word on this clonotype: Given a much more abundant clone one base away, this may be a read error. This is likely a read error, given that the CDR3 carries no conserved phenylalanine or tryptophan at its end. This sequence joins TRBV7-4 and TRBJ1-1; maybe TRBD1 (6 bases). The CDR3 has 14 residues. V was cut by 5 bases and J by 4 bases, with 14 bases left in between. Germline CDR1 and CDR2: SGHVT and SQSDAQ. The CDR3: CASSGGGLPTEAFL. The CDR3, as DNA: TGTGCCAGCAGCGGTGGGGGGCTTCCCACTGAAGCTTTCTTG.

This clonotype was seen ten or more times. V usage is TRBV28 and J usage is TRBJ2-2; D is possibly TRBD1 (7 bases). The V end was cut by 6 bases, the J end by 5 bases, with 19 bases between. The CDR3 sequence is 16 residues long. CDR1 is MDHEN, CDR2 SYDVKM, per germline. The CDR3 DNA is TGTGCCAGCAGACTCGTCGGTCAGGGGGGAACCGGGGAGCTGTTTTTT. Protein: CASRLVGQGGTGELFF.

This clonotype was counted at least ten times. The chain recombines TRBV7-8 with TRBJ2-3; 9 bases align to TRBD1. Germline V gene lookup returns CDR1 SGHVS and CDR2 FQNEAQ. The length of the CDR3 is 15 residues. V was pared by 3 bases and J by 4 bases, with 5 bases of the junction left unmatched. In DNA, the CDR3 is TGTGCCAGCAGCTTCCCGACAGGGGGTCCAGATACGCAGTATTTT. Its translation is CASSFPTGGPDTQYF.

Comments on this clonotype: A much larger clonotype is one base distant, so this may be a read error. The chain uses TRBV9 and TRBJ1-6; maybe TRBD1 (6 bases). The CDR3 loop spans 14 amino acids. The germline CDR1 and CDR2 sequences are SGDLS and YYNGEE. This CDR3 is CASSVKGGDSPLYF. The CDR3 DNA is TGTGCCAGCAGCGTGAAAGGGGGTGATTCACCCCTCTACTTT.

This clonotype was recorded a few times. The V gene is TRBV5-1, the J gene TRBJ2-3; weak D call: TRBD2 (6 bases). Per the germline V gene, CDR1 is SGHRS and CDR2 is YFSETQ. Deletions cut 7 bases from V and 6 bases from J, with 15 bases between. The CDR3 totals 13 residues. The CDR3 loop is CASGPLARDTQYF. CDR3 nucleotides: TGCGCCAGCGGACCTCTAGCGAGGGATACGCAGTATTTT.

There are many counts of this clonotype. The rearrangement links TRBV19 to TRBJ2-3; D ambiguous. This CDR3 spans 11 amino acids. CDR1 is LNHDA, CDR2 SQIVND, per germline (reference sequence). The ends were cut back, 8 bases at V and 1 base at J, with 4 bases in the middle. Here the CDR3 DNA reads TGTGCCAGTCAGGGCACAGATACGCAGTATTTT. Its protein is CASQGTDTQYF.

This clonotype showed up many times. The V and J genes are TRBV27 and TRBJ2-2, with 8 positions matching TRBD2. The length of the CDR3 is 15 residues. The ends lost 7 bases at V and 0 bases at J; junction bases unmatched: 4. Germline assignment: CDR1 MNHEY and CDR2 SMNVEV (reference sequence). The CDR3 DNA reads as TGTGCCAGCACCTCGGGGGGGACGAACACCGGGGAGCTGTTTTTT. It encodes CASTSGGTNTGELFF.

This sequence joins TRBV5-1 and TRBJ1-1, with a weak D call TRBD1 (5 bases). This CDR3 is 15 amino acids long. Trimming left V 4 bases short and J 2 bases short, with 15 bases between. Germline assignment: CDR1 SGHRS and CDR2 YFSETQ. Here the CDR3 reads CASSPEAGRNTEAFF. CDR3 in DNA: TGCGCCAGCAGCCCGGAGGCAGGGAGAAACACTGAAGCTTTCTTT.

This clonotype was observed many times. The CDR3 protein is CASSRLALTDTQYF. In nucleotides, the CDR3 is TGTGCCAGCAGTCGACTAGCGCTAACAGATACGCAGTATTTT. The chain employs TRBV12-3 or TRBV12-4 and TRBJ2-3, with 8 nucleotides matching TRBD2. This CDR3 spans 14 amino acids. V was pared by 5 bases and J by 3 bases, with 4 bases of the junction left unmatched.

This sequence joins TRBV5-6 and TRBJ2-7; 9 nucleotides line up with TRBD1. After removal of 2 bases from V and 5 bases from J, the junction contained 2 bases not matched to a gene. The CDR3 contains 13 residues. Germline-derived CDR1 and CDR2 are SGHDT and YYEEEE. Here the CDR3 DNA reads TGTGCCAGCAGCTTTTGGACAGGGGACGAGCAGTACTTC. Translation gives CASSFWTGDEQYF.

At least ten counts were recorded for this clonotype. At one end the junction does not follow the germline gene, possibly because of a read error. The rearrangement links TRBV2 to TRBJ2-2, with D tentatively TRBD2 (5 bases). Per the germline V gene, CDR1 is SNHLY and CDR2 is FYNNEI. The CDR3 totals 15 residues. CDR3 bases: TGTGCCAGCAGTGAACTGTCCCTGAACACCGGGGAACTGTTTTTT. It specifies CASSELSLNTGELFF.

This clonotype turned up a few times. J is TRBJ2-7 and V is TRBV3-1; 8 bases line up with TRBD2. CDR3 length equals 15 residues. With V trimmed by 1 base and J by 5 bases, 7 bases remained unmatched. Germline lookup yields CDR1 LGHDT and CDR2 YNNKEL (reference sequence). CDR3 region: CASSQVDGGAHEQYF. In DNA form, the CDR3 reads TGTGCCAGCAGCCAAGTGGACGGGGGGGCCCACGAGCAGTACTTC.

This clonotype was picked up many times. The V gene is TRBV7-2, the J gene TRBJ2-5, with D possibly matching TRBD2 (6 bases). The CDR3 sequence is 16 residues long. In germline, CDR1 is SGHTA, CDR2 FQGNSA. Trimming removed 2 bases at V and 1 base at J, with 14 bases between. CDR3 loop: CASSLRSGVTQETQYF. The CDR3 nucleotides are TGTGCCAGCAGCTTACGTAGCGGAGTAACCCAAGAGACCCAGTACTTC.

This clonotype was detected ten times or more. The gene calls are TRBV7-2 and TRBJ2-5; 7 bases match TRBD1. The germline CDR1 and CDR2 sequences are SGHTA and FQGNSA. The CDR3 loop spans 16 amino acids. V lost 3 bases to trimming and J lost 5 bases; unmatched junction nucleotides: 12. This CDR3 reads CASSLGQSQLRETQYF. The CDR3 DNA reads as TGTGCCAGCAGCTTGGGACAGTCTCAATTACGGGAGACCCAGTACTTC.

The genes are TRBV19 and TRBJ1-1; perhaps TRBD1 as D (5 bases). The CDR3 runs to 16 residues. The V end was cut by 2 bases, the J end by 2 bases, with 15 bases between. The germline CDR1 and CDR2 sequences are LNHDA and SQIVND (reference sequence). CDR3 bases: TGTGCCAGTAGTATACTTCGACAGTTTCCAAACACTGAAGCTTTCTTT. Translation: CASSILRQFPNTEAFF.

The CDR3 here is CASSSGGGYGYTF. The CDR3 coding sequence is TGTGCCAGCAGCTCCGGGGGTGGCTATGGCTACACCTTC. J is TRBJ1-2 and V is TRBV7-3; the D gene is possibly TRBD1 (5 bases). Deletions cut 4 bases from V and 4 bases from J, with 10 bases between. Germline V gene lookup returns CDR1 SGHTA and CDR2 FQGTGA. This CDR3 is built from 13 residues.

There are many counts of this clonotype. The chain couples TRBV20-1 to TRBJ1-4; D remains unclear. Germline lookup yields CDR1 DFQATT and CDR2 SNEGSKA (reference sequence). There are 16 residues in the CDR3. The V end lost 2 bases, the J end lost 0 bases, and 13 bases lay between the germline ends. CDR3 residues: CSARSALAATNEKLFF. The CDR3 nucleotides are TGCAGTGCTAGAAGCGCACTAGCTGCAACTAATGAAAAACTGTTTTTT.

This clonotype was detected only a few times. The chain couples TRBV6-5 to TRBJ2-5, with D uncertain. V gave up 10 bases and J gave up 1 base, with 4 bases separating them. CDR1 is MNHEY and CDR2 is SVGAGI in the germline V gene. The CDR3 length is 10 residues. In DNA, the CDR3 is TGTGCCACCACCCAAGAGACCCAGTACTTC. Translation gives CATTQETQYF.

Many counts were recorded for this clonotype. This chain links TRBV10-3 with TRBJ2-1, with D perhaps matching TRBD1 (5 bases). The CDR3 extends over 17 amino acids. Trimming cost V 0 bases and J 0 bases, with 12 bases left between them. Germline V CDR1 and CDR2: ENHRY, SYGVKD. CDR3: CAISESGPPPSYNEQFF. The CDR3 nucleotides are TGTGCCATCAGTGAGTCGGGGCCGCCACCCTCCTACAATGAGCAGTTCTTC.